These T cell receptor beta chains were read from a single sample in a study of prognosis after radiotherapy for stage I lung cancer. TCRdb re-called the multiplex PCR reads with MiXCR, one entry per CDR3 protein. The sample lists about 25,000 distinct CDR3 sequences; about 40% were seen once. Here the sequenced sample was PBMCs, taken before or after stereotactic body radiation therapy (not recorded which). Every receptor here comes from a donor at least 50 years old with non-small cell lung cancer. The CDR3 runs from the conserved cysteine through the conserved F or W. D genes are given only for firm matches. Rows may omit the clone size; those that give it use once, few, many or a size class.

medium-sized,TRBJ2-6,16,NA,TRBV28,TGTGCCAGCAGTGTCCTTTGGGGCTCTGGGGCCAACGTCCTGACTTTC,CASSVLWGSGANVLTF
NA,TRBJ2-7,15,TRBD2,TRBV20-1,TGCAGTGCTAGAGATCTAACTAGCGCGACCTACGAGCAGTACTTC,CSARDLTSATYEQYF
NA,TRBJ1-2,13,NA,TRBV19,TGTGCCAGTAGTATTGGCAGAAACTATGGCTACACCTTC,CASSIGRNYGYTF
once,TRBJ2-3,15,NA,TRBV20-1,TGCAGTGCCCCGCGGCGCAGCGGAAGCACAGATACGCAGTATTTT,CSAPRRSGSTDTQYF
NA,TRBJ2-7,14,NA,TRBV30,TGTGCCTGGAGTGCCCCCGGAGGGTACCACGAGCAGTACTTC,CAWSAPGGYHEQYF
medium-sized,TRBJ2-7,14,NA,TRBV6-1,TGTGCCAGCAGCCCCGGGACTGGGGACTACGAGCAGTACTTC,CASSPGTGDYEQYF
many,TRBJ2-3,20,TRBD2,TRBV7-3,TGTGCCAGCAGCTTAAGAGGGACTAGCGGGAGTTGGAGAGAAACAGATACGCAGTATTTT,CASSLRGTSGSWRETDTQYF
medium-sized,TRBJ2-1,16,TRBD1,TRBV5-1,TGCGCCAGCAGCTTGTTCGGGACAGTAGAATACAATGAGCAGTTCTTC,CASSLFGTVEYNEQFF
many,TRBJ2-1,13,TRBD1,TRBV28,TGTGCCAGCGGACAGGGACTTTACAATGAGCAGTTCTTC,CASGQGLYNEQFF
many,TRBJ1-5,14,NA,TRBV10-3,TGTGCCATCAGTACAGGACAGAGCAATCAGCCCCAGCATTTT,CAISTGQSNQPQHF
many,TRBJ1-5,15,NA,TRBV28,TGTGCCAGCAGTTTTGCAGGGTTGGGCAATCAGCCCCAGCATTTT,CASSFAGLGNQPQHF
once,TRBJ2-2,22,TRBD2,TRBV15,TGTGCCACCCTAATGAGTCGGGGCTTAAGTACTATCGGGAGGGCCTTGGCCGGGGAGCTGTTTTTT,CATLMSRGLSTIGRALAGELFF
many,TRBJ2-7,13,NA,TRBV4-2,TGTGCCAGCAGCCAAGATAAGGCCTACGAGCAGTACTTC,CASSQDKAYEQYF
many,TRBJ2-2,13,NA,TRBV11-2,TGTGCCAGCAGCTTACAGAACACCGGGGAGCTGTTTTTT,CASSLQNTGELFF
NA,TRBJ1-5,17,NA,TRBV4-1,TGCGCCAGAAGCCAAGACCCCCCCCGGGGGGCATATCAGCCCCAGCATTTT,CARSQDPPRGAYQPQHF
medium-sized,TRBJ2-1,12,NA,TRBV6-1,TGTGCCAGCAGGCTAGCGTTTCATGAGCAGTTCTTC,CASRLAFHEQFF
once,TRBJ2-3,16,NA,TRBV4-3,TGCGCCAGCAGCCAAGACAGGCAACTAGGAGTAGATACGCAGTATTTT,CASSQDRQLGVDTQYF
many,TRBJ2-7,16,TRBD1,TRBV5-1,TGCGCCAGCAGCTTGGCCGGGACAGGGAATCTCTACGAGCAGTACTTC,CASSLAGTGNLYEQYF
many,TRBJ2-5,13,NA,TRBV7-3,TGTGCCAGCAGCTCTTCGTTCCAAGAGACCCAGTACTTC,CASSSSFQETQYF
medium-sized,TRBJ1-2,13,NA,TRBV27,TGTGCCAGCAGTTTATGGGCCGGCAGCGGCTACACCTTC,CASSLWAGSGYTF
NA,TRBJ2-3,15,NA,TRBV4-2,TGTGCCAGCAGCCGGGGCGGGATCGGGGGCAATACGCAGTATTTT,CASSRGGIGGNTQYF
many,TRBJ2-3,13,TRBD1,TRBV29-1,TGCAGCTTCGCGACAGGGATGACAGATACGCAGTATTTT,CSFATGMTDTQYF
NA,TRBJ1-2,15,NA,TRBV28,TGTGCCAGCAGTCGCGATTACCTCCGTAACTATGGCTACACCTTC,CASSRDYLRNYGYTF
many,TRBJ2-7,13,NA,TRBV29-1,TGCAGCGCCCTGGGGCAGGGCCCCCACGAGCAGTACTTC,CSALGQGPHEQYF
many,TRBJ1-5,13,NA,TRBV7-6,TGTGCCAGCAGCACGCGAGGGGATCAGCCCCAGCATTTT,CASSTRGDQPQHF
many,TRBJ1-5,18,TRBD1,TRBV15,TGTGCCACCAGCAGAGATCTGGGACAGGGAGGGGACAATCAGCCCCAGCATTTT,CATSRDLGQGGDNQPQHF
NA,TRBJ2-2,15,NA,TRBV19,TGTGCCAGTACATATGTCGTGGGATCCACCGGGGAGCTGTTCTTT,CASTYVVGSTGELFF
NA,TRBJ2-3,13,NA,TRBV24-1,TGTGCCACCACGGACAGCATCACATATACGCAGTATTTT,CATTDSITYTQYF
many,TRBJ2-3,12,NA,TRBV25-1,TGTGCCAGCAGTGTCACGGTGGATACGCAGTATTTT,CASSVTVDTQYF
many,TRBJ2-7,12,NA,TRBV6-5,TGTGCCAGCAGTTATAAGCGAGACGAGCAGTACTTC,CASSYKRDEQYF
NA,TRBJ1-2,15,NA,TRBV5-1,TGCGCCAGCAGCTTGTCCTTCACGGAAAATCCTGGCTACACCTTC,CASSLSFTENPGYTF
many,TRBJ2-2,14,NA,TRBV20-1,TGCAGTGCCAGGGACGTAGGGGGGACCGGGGAGCTGTTTTTT,CSARDVGGTGELFF
many,TRBJ2-1,12,TRBD2,TRBV30,TGTGCCTGGAGTCCGGCGGGAGGTGAGCAGTTCTTC,CAWSPAGGEQFF
many,TRBJ1-3,14,NA,TRBV5-1,TGCGCCAGCAGCTTGGGCAGCTCTGGAAACACCATATATTTT,CASSLGSSGNTIYF
medium-sized,TRBJ1-2,14,NA,TRBV5-1,TGCGCCAGCAGCACCACAGTGGCTAACTATGGCTACACCTTC,CASSTTVANYGYTF
NA,TRBJ1-1,14,TRBD1,TRBV20-1,TGCAGTTCCACCCAGGACAGGTGGAACACTGAAGCTTTCTTT,CSSTQDRWNTEAFF
many,TRBJ2-7,12,NA,TRBV9,TGTGCCAGCAGCCCCATGTCCTACGAGCAGTACTTC,CASSPMSYEQYF
few,TRBJ2-2,14,NA,TRBV12-3/TRBV12-4,TGTGCCAGCAGTTTTTACCCGGCCACCGGGGAGCTGTTTTTT,CASSFYPATGELFF
many,TRBJ2-7,13,TRBD2,TRBV29-1,TGCAGCGTTGAAGGGCTAGCGGGAACCGAGCAGTACTTC,CSVEGLAGTEQYF
NA,TRBJ1-2,11,NA,TRBV20-1,TGCAGTGCTACAGTTAACTATGGCTACACCTTC,CSATVNYGYTF
many,TRBJ1-5,15,NA,TRBV24-1,TGTGCCACCAGTGACCGAGGACAGCTCAATCAGCCCCAGCATTTT,CATSDRGQLNQPQHF
many,TRBJ2-7,17,NA,TRBV6-1,TGTGCCAGCAGCCTATCCGGGTCCTTCGGAGGAACCTACGAGCAGTACTTC,CASSLSGSFGGTYEQYF
many,TRBJ2-5,15,TRBD2,TRBV20-1,TGCAGTGCTACTAGCGGGAGGGCCGGGGGGGAGACCCAGTACTTC,CSATSGRAGGETQYF
once,TRBJ1-5,17,TRBD1,TRBV24-1,TGTGCCACCAGTGACCCCGGGACAGGGGACGGCAATCAGCCCCAGCATTTT,CATSDPGTGDGNQPQHF
many,TRBJ2-3,15,NA,TRBV3-1,TGTGCCAGCAGCCAGCAGACAGGACCCACAGATACGCAGTATTTT,CASSQQTGPTDTQYF
medium-sized,TRBJ1-2,16,NA,TRBV27,TGTGCCAGCAGTTACCGCCGGGACCTCGGGGACTATGGCTACACCTTC,CASSYRRDLGDYGYTF
NA,TRBJ2-3,15,NA,TRBV5-1,TGCGCCAGCAGCTTTACTATCACTGGCACAGATACTCAGTATTTT,CASSFTITGTDTQYF
many,TRBJ1-6,18,NA,TRBV20-1,TGCAGTGCTAGAGATCCGGGCAGGGGAGGCTCCTATAATTCACCCCTCCACTTT,CSARDPGRGGSYNSPLHF
medium-sized,TRBJ1-2,16,TRBD1,TRBV6-5,TGTGCCAGCAGTTCTCTCCCGGGACAGGGTAACTATGGCTACACCTTC,CASSSLPGQGNYGYTF
NA,TRBJ2-2,17,NA,TRBV7-9,TGTGCCAGCAGCTTTCCCAGGAGCGGAGGCAACACCTGGGAGCTGTTTTTT,CASSFPRSGGNTWELFF
many,TRBJ2-1,13,TRBD1,TRBV14,TGTGCCAGCAGCCTTCAGGGGGAGAATGAGCAGTTCTTC,CASSLQGENEQFF
many,TRBJ2-7,15,TRBD1,TRBV6-5,TGTGCCAGCAGTTACCAGGGACAGGGTACCTACGAGCAGTACTTC,CASSYQGQGTYEQYF
NA,TRBJ2-3,16,TRBD2,TRBV12-3/TRBV12-4,TGTGCCAGCAAAAGGACTAGCGGGCGAAGTACAGATACGCAGTATTTT,CASKRTSGRSTDTQYF